This record looks at one TCR beta chain sequence and its context. Data came from immunoSEQ multiplex PCR; TCRdb stores just in-frame clones and leaves some out. The sample shows tens of thousands of clones, 88% of them seen only once. This entry belongs to a study of OX40 agonist ivuxolimab in advanced cancers. Overall study: From 23 to 79 years was the age range, with a mean of approximately 63 years, and roughly 80% were male.

The germline V gene encodes CDR1 SEHNR and CDR2 FQNEAQ (reference sequence). The CDR3 is 15 amino acids. The ends were cut back, 4 bases at V and 0 bases at J, with 12 bases in the middle. If patients had autoimmune disease history or systemic immunosuppression, they were excluded. The TCR was taken from an adult with an advanced solid tumor such as melanoma, head and neck, liver or kidney cancer. The rearrangement uses TRBV7-9 and TRBJ1-1; D may be TRBD1 (5 bases). The specimen comprised CD4+ or CD8+ T cells sorted from blood, sampled in a trial of the OX40 agonist ivuxolimab. The CDR3 DNA sequence: TGTGCCAGCAGCTCTCCGGGACCGATGAACACTGAAGCTTTCTTT. It yields the protein CASSSPGPMNTEAFF.